The 20 T cell receptor beta chains presented below share a single source sample, sequenced in a study of T-cell memory formation after mild COVID-19. TCRdb analysed the 5' RACE reads with MiXCR anew, one entry per CDR3 protein. The sample consists of 450,000 to 650,000 distinct CDR3 sequences, roughly 22% of them appearing once. Sequencing was carried out using PBMCs or a T cell subset sorted from them (not recorded which). The receptors were gathered from an adult woman who had mild COVID-19 (a few samples of this study predate the infection). Cell type and time point are not known.

This clonotype was observed a handful of times. CDR3 sequence reads: CATSDHTGEQYF. Here the CDR3 DNA reads TGTGCCACCAGTGACCACACCGGGGAGCAGTACTTC. The gene calls are TRBV24-1 and TRBJ2-7; D not resolved. Germline values: CDR1 KGHDR, CDR2 SFDVKD. This CDR3 contains 12 residues. V lost 4 bases, J lost 7 bases, and 10 bases lay in between.

The rearrangement uses TRBV9 and TRBJ2-7, with D unresolved. Trimming removed 2 bases at V and 2 bases at J, with 11 bases between. The length of the CDR3 is 14 residues. CDR1 SGDLS and CDR2 YYNGEE come from the germline V gene. The CDR3 region is CASSVSRVAYEQYF. The CDR3 nucleotides are TGTGCCAGCAGCGTCAGCCGAGTAGCCTACGAGCAGTACTTC.

The sample holds a few counts of this clonotype. The rearrangement links TRBV4-1 to TRBJ2-6; D is undetermined. The CDR3 runs 18 residues. V was cut by 1 base and J by 2 bases, with 15 bases left in between. Looked up from germline, CDR1 is MGHRA and CDR2 is YSYEKL. This CDR3 is CASSQGSRRIAGANVLTF. CDR3 sequence (DNA): TGCGCCAGCAGCCAAGGTTCTAGGAGAATCGCTGGGGCCAACGTCCTGACTTTC.

V gene TRBV29-1 combines with J gene TRBJ2-3; D might be TRBD2 (5 bases). The CDR3 has 12 amino acids. The germline V gene encodes CDR1 SQVTM and CDR2 ANQGSEA. Trimming removed 6 bases from V and 1 base from J, with 8 bases in between. CDR3 nucleotides: TGCAGCGTCGACGGGGGCACAGATACGCAGTATTTT. Its protein product is CSVDGGTDTQYF.

This clonotype was seen a single time. This chain joins TRBV7-9 and TRBJ2-3; TRBD1 matches at 8 bases. The CDR3 length is 16 residues. CDR1 and CDR2 (germline): SEHNR, FQNEAQ (reference sequence). V dropped 5 bases and J dropped 1; count of bases not matched to a gene: 8. The CDR3, as DNA: TGTGCCAGCAGCCTATCGACAGGGGTAGGCACAGATACGCAGTATTTT. Its protein product is CASSLSTGVGTDTQYF.

This clonotype came up a few times. The chain couples TRBV7-2 to TRBJ2-7; TRBD2 aligns across 7 bases. The length of the CDR3 is 15 residues. Germline lookup yields CDR1 SGHTA and CDR2 FQGNSA. The ends lost 1 base at V and 0 bases at J; junction bases unmatched: 3. CDR3 nucleotides: TGTGCCAGCAGCTTAGTCGGACTAGACTCCTACGAGCAGTACTTC. Translation gives CASSLVGLDSYEQYF.

The chain combines TRBV12-3 or TRBV12-4 with TRBJ1-2; 8 bases map to TRBD1. Trimming removed 2 bases from V and 2 bases from J; junction bases left unmatched: 4. There are 15 residues in the CDR3. The CDR3 sequence: CASSLRGTGNYGYTF. The CDR3 DNA reads TGTGCCAGCAGTTTAAGGGGGACAGGAAACTATGGCTACACCTTC.

The J gene is TRBJ2-7, the V gene TRBV19; TRBD1 matches 9 bases. CDR3 length equals 17 residues. After removal of 5 bases from V and 2 bases from J, the junction contained 13 bases not matched to a gene. Looked up from germline, CDR1 is LNHDA and CDR2 is SQIVND (reference sequence). CDR3 protein: CASSFHSRDRAPYEQYF. The CDR3 DNA reads TGTGCCAGTAGTTTTCACTCCCGGGACAGGGCGCCCTACGAGCAGTACTTC.

The chain has TRBV29-1 and TRBJ1-1; a weak D match, TRBD1 (6 bases). V dropped 3 bases and J dropped 11 bases, with 19 bases sitting between them. This CDR3 region has 13 residues. The germline gives CDR1 SQVTM, CDR2 ANQGSEA. The CDR3 nucleotides read TGCAGCGTTGACCGTACAGGGACCGGAGAGGCTTTCTTT. Its translation: CSVDRTGTGEAFF.

This clonotype was seen only a few times. The chain has TRBV4-2 and TRBJ2-7; weak D call: TRBD1 (6 bases). Looked up from germline, CDR1 is LGHNA and CDR2 is YNFKEQ. This CDR3 has 17 residues. The germline V and J ends were trimmed by 3 bases and 0 bases, with 18 bases remaining between them. The CDR3 bases are TGTGCCAGCAGCCATAATACAGGGTGGGGAGACTCCTACGAGCAGTACTTC. It specifies CASSHNTGWGDSYEQYF.

The J gene is TRBJ2-1, the V gene TRBV2, with 12 bases identical to TRBD2. V was clipped by 7 bases and J by 6 bases; unmatched bases: 7. Germline V gene lookup returns CDR1 SNHLY and CDR2 FYNNEI. The CDR3 has 15 amino acids. DNA of the CDR3: TGTGCCAGCACCCTGTTGACTAGCGGGGGCAATGAGCAGTTCTTC. As protein: CASTLLTSGGNEQFF.

The chain has TRBV24-1 and TRBJ2-1; 7 nucleotides align to TRBD1. This CDR3 spans 13 amino acids. V shed 8 bases, J shed 9 bases, and the junction held 9 bases outside the gene matches. Germline-derived CDR1 and CDR2 are KGHDR and SFDVKD. The CDR3 DNA sequence: TGTGCCACCATAAGACCGGGACAGTTTGAGCAGTTCTTC. It is translated as CATIRPGQFEQFF.

This clonotype was picked up a small number of times. The CDR3 sequence: CATSDPGSAGANVLTF. The CDR3 coding sequence is TGTGCCACCAGTGACCCCGGCAGCGCTGGGGCCAACGTCCTGACTTTC. This sequence joins TRBV24-1 and TRBJ2-6; no clear D. The CDR3 length is 16 residues. V was trimmed by 4 bases and J by 2 bases, leaving 11 bases between them. Germline-derived CDR1 and CDR2 are KGHDR and SFDVKD.

This clonotype has a handful of counts. The rearrangement uses TRBV7-7 and TRBJ2-1; 8 positions agree with TRBD1. CDR1 and CDR2 from the germline V gene are SSHAT and FNYEAQ (reference sequence). V lost 5 bases, J lost 7 bases, and 7 bases stayed unmatched. CDR3 length: 14 residues. The CDR3 nucleotides are TGTGCCAGCAGCCTCTACAGGGGGAAGAATGAGCAGTTCTTC. Translated: CASSLYRGKNEQFF.

This clonotype was observed a handful of times. The chain uses TRBV7-9 and TRBJ2-3; no reliable D call. There are 11 residues in the CDR3. Germline loops: CDR1 SEHNR, CDR2 FQNEAQ (reference sequence). Trimming took 4 bases from V and 8 from J, leaving 7 bases between them. Written as DNA, the CDR3 is TGTGCCAGCAGCTCAGGAGCTACGCAGTATTTT. This translates into CASSSGATQYF.

The rearrangement links TRBV6-1 to TRBJ2-2; tentatively, D is TRBD2 (6 bases). The V end was cut by 3 bases, the J end by 5 bases, with 13 bases between. CDR1 is MNHNS and CDR2 is SASEGT in the germline V gene. The CDR3 spans 15 residues. The CDR3 sequence is CASSDIAGRTGELFF. The CDR3, as DNA: TGTGCCAGCAGTGACATTGCGGGAAGGACCGGGGAGCTGTTTTTT.

The sample holds many counts of this clonotype. The V and J genes are TRBV5-1 and TRBJ2-5; TRBD2 aligns across 11 bases. V lost 1 base and J lost 2; bases outside the gene matches: 7. This CDR3 region has 17 residues. Germline values: CDR1 SGHRS, CDR2 YFSETQ. The CDR3 bases are TGCGCCAGCAGCTTGTCTCTAGCGGGGGGACCGCAAGAGACCCAGTACTTC. It specifies CASSLSLAGGPQETQYF.

There are many counts of this clonotype. The chain employs TRBV12-3 or TRBV12-4 and TRBJ2-1; 12 bases map to TRBD1. This CDR3 spans 16 amino acids. V lost 8 bases and J lost 10; bases outside the gene matches: 15. The CDR3 here is CASLPLGTGGPREQFF. Here the CDR3 DNA reads TGTGCCAGCCTTCCCCTCGGGACAGGGGGCCCCAGGGAGCAGTTCTTC.

The CDR3 reads CASSLTGTSGSFFYEQYF. The CDR3 nucleotides are TGTGCCAGCAGTTTAACCGGGACTAGCGGGAGTTTTTTCTACGAGCAGTACTTC. The chain recombines TRBV27 with TRBJ2-7, with 14 bases lining up with TRBD2. Germline CDR1 MNHEY, CDR2 SMNVEV (reference sequence). With 2 bases clipped from V and 3 bases from J, the junction kept 9 bases outside the gene matches. The CDR3 loop spans 18 amino acids.

The gene calls are TRBV6-2 or TRBV6-3 and TRBJ2-7; 12 bases fit TRBD2. The germline CDR1 and CDR2 sequences are MNHEY and SVGEGT. This CDR3 has 14 residues. The ends lost 7 bases at V and 4 bases at J; junction bases unmatched: 5. The CDR3 DNA reads TGTGCCAGCACCCTAGCGGGAGGGGGTTACGAGCAGTACTTC. It specifies CASTLAGGGYEQYF.